A selection of T cell receptor beta chains follows, all from one sample in a study of T cell repertoires in cytomegalovirus infection. MiXCR, applied by TCRdb to the reads, yields one record per CDR3 protein. The table shows a few hundred thousand distinct CDR3 sequences, with around two fifths occurring only once. Their recognized antigens are unknown. The sample was cultured PBMCs, taken from culture after CMV antigen stimulation. These receptors were collected from a human donor in good health (CMV status not recorded). Some clones in this sample may be carry-over from other donors' samples. CDR3s leave out the opening cysteine and the closing phenylalanine or tryptophan. D genes are given only for firm matches.

j_call,v_call,d_call,cdr3_aa
TRBJ1-1,TRBV11-3,NA,ASAPGSDTEAF
TRBJ1-6,TRBV7-2,TRBD1,ASSPRQGSRNSPLH
TRBJ2-3,TRBV7-2,NA,TSSFLGPDTQY
TRBJ2-5,TRBV28,TRBD2,ASSRSSGGGLETQY
TRBJ2-3,TRBV7-9,NA,ASNVGGSTDTQY
TRBJ2-1,TRBV10-3,TRBD1,AISDRGQGDNEQF
TRBJ2-7,TRBV7-9,NA,ASSGRQKSYEQY
TRBJ1-1,TRBV19,NA,ASTGDTEAF
TRBJ2-3,TRBV7-2,NA,ASSLMGSTDTQY
TRBJ2-2,TRBV4-1,NA,ASSQPARTGELF
TRBJ1-1,TRBV12-3/TRBV12-4,NA,ASSLEGGLVTEAF
TRBJ2-7,TRBV23-1,NA,ASSQRRGKEGVTRSSSYEQY